Given below is one T cell receptor beta chain in context. Its cognate antigen has yet to be identified. It has no much larger one-base neighbor in the sample; base qualities were not kept. The data are from a study of blood T cell repertoires in COVID-19 (TCRdb year 2020). A note on the overall study: Samples covering the acute and convalescent phases of COVID-19 were provided by collaborators in the United States, Italy and Spain. The repertoires were released in a freely available public database intended as a resource for research on the immune response to SARS-CoV-2. HLA class I and class II types, where available, came from metadata supplied by the sample provider rather than from assay-based typing. The dataset comprised deeply sampled blood TCRbeta repertoires from subjects exposed to, actively infected with, or recovered from COVID-19. The material from the prospective study consisted of cDNA or gDNA derived from T cells, B-cell-depleted T cells, or PBMCs. Samples came from the ongoing ImmuneRACE study (first 160 participants) plus 1,254 subjects from 6 global collaborators. Nearly every sample came with metadata listing a de-identified subject ID, COVID-19 status, age in years and sex.

From cysteine to phenylalanine, the CDR3 is 15 amino acids long. CDR3 DNA only is kept here, 45 bases in frame from base 1. Trimmed from V: 6 bases; trimmed from J: 1 base; junction bases lacking a gene match: 3. From the germline V gene (reference sequence), CDR1 is SEHNR and CDR2 is FQNEAQ. Each collaborating institution followed its own protocols to collect whole blood in K2EDTA tubes. For TCRbeta analysis, collaborators shipped samples as frozen whole blood, isolated PBMCs, or DNA extracted from either of those sample types. The immunoSEQ Assay, a bias-controlled multiplex PCR, was used to amplify TCRbeta CDR3 regions from genomic DNA. The authors' analysis ran thus. Nucleated cell counts per sample were estimated from amplification of reference gene primers within the assay. Sequence reads were collapsed and filtered to measure the absolute abundance of every unique TCRbeta CDR3 rearrangement. Productive Simpson clonality was computed per sample as the square root of Simpson's diversity index over productive rearrangements. This immuneACCESS table, as held by TCRdb, lists in-frame sequences with V and J called but not all clones. Of the missing ones, under half trace to an unresolved V gene in checked studies; the others have no known cause. D and trimming come from the DNA, and the V and J calls and clone size come from that table. The sample data list 150,000 to 200,000 clones, and 90% to 95% of these were observed just once. The ten largest clones take up approximately 0.5% of the sample.

The study at large found these results: Clinical and demographic metadata were provided uncurated, with the amount varying by source and participant.

The rearranged segments are TRBV7-9 and TRBJ2-6, and 7 junctional nucleotides match TRBD1. The TCR sequence derives from a man aged 50 or older with acute or convalescent COVID-19. Sequencing input: peripheral blood. This receptor has the CDR3 CASRPTGSGANVLTF. The DNA sequence is given as TGTGCCAGCAGACCGACAGGGTCTGGGGCCAACGTCCTGACTTTC.